This passage covers 27 T cell receptor beta chains from one sample sequenced in a study of naive and memory T cell subsets. Findings of the study overall: Especially in CD8 cells, naive repertoires contained a few larger clonotypes, possibly CD45RA-re-expressing memory cells.

Two oligonucleotides, mixed equimolar, formed the beta constant-region primer covering TRBC1 and TRBC2. The ligated cDNA underwent four PCR rounds using SP2 and nested alpha and beta constant-region primers. Each CDR3 protein gets one entry after TCRdb re-called the UMI-ligation and nested PCR reads with MiXCR. The sample records more than 95,000 distinct CDR3 sequences, more than 12% being singletons. These TCRs are of unknown antigen specificity. Sequencing used naive CD8+ T cells from blood. All receptors come from a human donor in good health.

This chain joins TRBV29-1 and TRBJ2-2, with TRBD1 matching over 10 bases. Germline V gene data show CDR1 as SQVTM and CDR2 as ANQGSEA. The CDR3 extends over 15 amino acids. V trimming: 6 bases; J trimming: 5 bases; junction bases outside the gene matches: 9. CDR3 in DNA: TGCAGCGTCGAGAGACAGGGGGCAGGAACCGGGGAGCTGTTTTTT. Its translation: CSVERQGAGTGELFF.

This clonotype was seen a few times. The rearrangement uses TRBV5-6 and TRBJ1-1; 7 bases align to TRBD1. V gave up 2 bases and J gave up 5 bases; unmatched junction bases: 9. The germline gives CDR1 SGHDT, CDR2 YYEEEE. This CDR3 contains 15 residues. The CDR3 region is CASSLETGSGTEAFF. The CDR3 DNA sequence: TGTGCCAGCAGCTTAGAGACAGGGTCGGGTACTGAAGCTTTCTTT. Full variable domain (missing parts from reference TRBV5-6 and TRBJ1-1): DAGVTQSPTHLIKTRGQQVTLRCSPKSGHDTVSWYQQALGQGPQFIFQYYEEEERQRGNFPDRFSGHQFPNYSSELNVNALLLGDSALYLCASSLETGSGTEAFFGQGTRLTVV.

This clonotype came up a few times. CDR3 nucleotide sequence: TGTGCCAGCAGTAACCGTGGATCCCCGGGGTCAGATACGCAGTATTTT. Its protein is CASSNRGSPGSDTQYF. The chain links TRBV12-3 or TRBV12-4 to TRBJ2-3; D perhaps matches TRBD2 (5 bases). The CDR3 has 16 amino acids. V was shortened by 5 bases and J by 4 bases, with 19 bases between the two germline ends.

Only a few counts were recorded for this clonotype. This chain joins TRBV11-1 and TRBJ1-1; D remains ambiguous. This CDR3 is built from 14 residues. Trimming removed 5 bases at V and 0 bases at J, with 10 bases between. The germline V gene has CDR1 SGHAT and CDR2 FQDESV (reference sequence). The chain's CDR3 is CASSVYGLNTEAFF. The CDR3 coding sequence is TGTGCCAGCAGCGTCTACGGTCTGAACACTGAAGCTTTCTTT.

This sequence joins TRBV14 and TRBJ2-5; D is unresolved. The CDR3 contains 14 residues. Germline CDR1 is SGHDN and CDR2 is FVKESK. Between the trimmed V and J ends, which lost 0 bases and 1 base, there was a span of 6 bases. This CDR3 is CASSQEAVQETQYF. Written as DNA, the CDR3 is TGTGCCAGCAGCCAAGAGGCAGTCCAAGAGACCCAGTACTTC.

The CDR3 DNA sequence: TGTGCCACCAGTGGGGAATATGGCTACACCTTC. This gives the protein CATSGEYGYTF. The chain uses TRBV24-1 and TRBJ1-2; D is unclear. Germline V gene lookup returns CDR1 KGHDR and CDR2 SFDVKD. This CDR3 has 11 amino acids. The germline V and J ends were trimmed by 5 bases and 5 bases, with 5 bases remaining between them.

This clonotype showed up many times. The rearrangement uses TRBV20-1 and TRBJ1-2, with TRBD1 matching over 8 bases. Germline V gives CDR1 DFQATT, CDR2 SNEGSKA (reference sequence). With 0 bases clipped from V and 8 bases from J, the junction kept 8 bases outside the gene matches. The CDR3 contains 14 residues. The CDR3 reads CSARERQGSDGYTF. As DNA, the CDR3 is TGCAGTGCTAGAGAGAGACAGGGGTCGGACGGCTACACCTTC.

This clonotype was detected only a few times. This rearrangement joins TRBV6-1 to TRBJ1-2; TRBD1 is a possible D gene (6 bases). Germline V lookup: CDR1 MNHNS, CDR2 SASEGT. Deletions cut 2 bases from V and 3 bases from J, with 22 bases between. The CDR3 spans 18 residues. Here the CDR3 reads CASSELSWSQGPYYGYTF. For the CDR3, the DNA is TGTGCCAGCAGTGAACTCTCTTGGAGCCAGGGGCCGTACTATGGCTACACCTTC.

This clonotype appeared a few times. V gene TRBV28 combines with J gene TRBJ1-1; no definite D call. V gave up 3 bases and J gave up 4 bases, with 9 bases separating them. Germline loops: CDR1 MDHEN, CDR2 SYDVKM. The CDR3 loop spans 13 amino acids. CDR3 DNA: TGTGCCAGCAGTTTCCCCCCAGCCACTGAAGCTTTCTTT. It encodes CASSFPPATEAFF.

The chain recombines TRBV2 with TRBJ2-7; 8 bases map to TRBD2. V was clipped by 6 bases and J by 6 bases; unmatched bases: 13. Germline assignment: CDR1 SNHLY and CDR2 FYNNEI. This CDR3 comprises 15 residues. CDR3 nucleotides: TGTGCCAGCAGGCTCTTGGGAGCGGGGGAAAGCGAGCAGTACTTC. It codes for CASRLLGAGESEQYF.

This clonotype has a handful of counts. The V gene is TRBV29-1, the J gene TRBJ2-1; D perhaps matches TRBD2 (6 bases). In germline, CDR1 is SQVTM, CDR2 ANQGSEA. V gave up 7 bases and J gave up 0 bases, with 16 bases separating them. The length of the CDR3 is 15 residues. The CDR3 reads CSAGGALSSYNEQFF. The CDR3 DNA sequence: TGCAGCGCCGGAGGGGCCCTGAGCTCCTACAATGAGCAGTTCTTC.

J is TRBJ2-7 and V is TRBV11-1; a possible D gene is TRBD1 (5 bases). The CDR3 loop spans 12 amino acids. The V and J ends lost 6 bases and 6 bases respectively, with 12 bases between them. From germline, CDR1 is SGHAT and CDR2 FQDESV (reference sequence). The CDR3 loop is CASSQQDGEQYF. The CDR3 region has the DNA TGTGCCAGCAGTCAACAGGACGGCGAGCAGTACTTC. Full variable domain (outside the CDR3, taken from reference TRBV11-1 and TRBJ2-7): EAEVAQSPRYKITEKSQAVAFWCDPISGHATLYWYRQILGQGPELLVQFQDESVVDDSQLPKDRFSAERLKGVDSTLKIQPAELGDSAMYLCASSQQDGEQYFGPGTRLTVT.

This clonotype has only a few counts. The CDR3 spells CASSLWGGAYEQYF. The CDR3 nucleotides read TGTGCCAGCAGCTTATGGGGAGGCGCCTACGAGCAGTACTTC. V and J are TRBV7-8 and TRBJ2-7; a possible D gene is TRBD2 (6 bases). The V end was cut by 2 bases, the J end by 2 bases, with 10 bases between. Germline V lookup: CDR1 SGHVS, CDR2 FQNEAQ. CDR3 length: 14 residues.

This clonotype was detected ten times or more. The chain has TRBV29-1 and TRBJ2-1, with TRBD2 identical over 11 bases. The germline gives CDR1 SQVTM, CDR2 ANQGSEA. The CDR3 is made up of 17 amino acids. V trimming: 0 bases; J trimming: 6 bases; junction bases outside the gene matches: 10. CDR3 sequence: CSVEEYSGRASGNEQFF. The CDR3 DNA reads TGCAGCGTTGAAGAATATAGCGGGAGGGCCAGTGGCAATGAGCAGTTCTTC.

This clonotype was detected ten times or more. The V and J genes are TRBV27 and TRBJ2-1, with a possible D match to TRBD2 (6 bases). Trimming took 4 bases from V and 5 from J, leaving 15 bases between them. Germline V lookup: CDR1 MNHEY, CDR2 SMNVEV (reference sequence). CDR3 length equals 15 residues. The CDR3 region has the DNA TGTGCCAGCAGTTCCCCGGGTAGCGGAGACAATGAGCAGTTCTTC. It codes for CASSSPGSGDNEQFF.

The V and J genes are TRBV7-2 and TRBJ2-5; 8 bases are a match to TRBD2. Germline CDR1 reads SGHTA; CDR2 reads FQGNSA. V shed 1 base, J shed 0 bases, and the junction held 1 base outside the gene matches. The CDR3 has 15 residues. CDR3 nucleotide sequence: TGTGCCAGCAGCTTAGGCGGGGGGTACCAAGAGACCCAGTACTTC. It specifies CASSLGGGYQETQYF.

This clonotype has a handful of counts. The chain uses TRBV7-8 and TRBJ2-2; the D gene is possibly TRBD2 (6 bases). V dropped 5 bases and J dropped 9 bases, with 19 bases sitting between them. The CDR3 contains 15 residues. Germline-derived CDR1 and CDR2 are SGHVS and FQNEAQ. CDR3 amino acids: CASSHGTSPSWELFF. CDR3 bases: TGTGCCAGCAGCCACGGGACTTCCCCTTCTTGGGAGCTGTTTTTT.

The V and J genes are TRBV13 and TRBJ2-3; no definite D call. Germline V CDR1 and CDR2: PRHDT, FYEKMQ (reference sequence). The V end lost 4 bases, the J end lost 2 bases, and 13 bases lay between the germline ends. The CDR3 sequence is 15 residues long. CDR3 sequence (DNA): TGTGCCAGCAGCTCTCTGGGCGCCGACACAGATACGCAGTATTTT. Its protein product is CASSSLGADTDTQYF. Complete variable domain (other parts from reference TRBV13 and TRBJ2-3): AAGVIQSPRHLIKEKRETATLKCYPIPRHDTVYWYQQGPGQDPQFLISFYEKMQSDKGSIPDRFSAQQFSDYHSELNMSSLELGDSALYFCASSSLGADTDTQYFGPGTRLTVL.

Only a few counts were recorded for this clonotype. The chain is built from TRBV5-4 and TRBJ2-3, with 7 bases lining up with TRBD2. The CDR3 is 14 residues long. The V and J ends lost 0 bases and 6 bases, in that order; junction bases with no gene match: 4. From germline, CDR1 is SGHNT and CDR2 YYREEE (reference sequence). CDR3 amino acids: CASSLELADDTQYF. The CDR3 coding sequence is TGTGCCAGCAGCTTGGAGCTAGCGGACGATACGCAGTATTTT.

The chain joins TRBV12-3 or TRBV12-4 to TRBJ2-7; D may match TRBD1 or TRBD2 (5 bases each). Trimming left V 8 bases short and J 6 bases short, with 14 bases between. The CDR3 loop spans 12 amino acids. CDR3 sequence: CASGEGPLEQYF. Here the CDR3 DNA reads TGTGCCAGCGGAGAGGGGCCCCTCGAGCAGTACTTC.

The gene calls are TRBV29-1 and TRBJ2-5; D not certain. This CDR3 is built from 12 residues. V lost 5 bases, J lost 1 base, and 8 bases lay in between. Germline CDR1 is SQVTM and CDR2 is ANQGSEA. CDR3: CSVPETQETQYF. CDR3 nucleotides: TGCAGCGTTCCCGAGACCCAAGAGACCCAGTACTTC.

The chain is built from TRBV12-3 or TRBV12-4 and TRBJ1-2; 7 bases align to TRBD1. The CDR3 is 15 amino acids. The V gene end was trimmed by 6 bases and the J gene end by 6 bases; junction bases not matched to a gene: 13. CDR3 in amino acids: CASSYTGATPHGYTF. The CDR3, as DNA: TGTGCCAGCAGCTATACAGGGGCAACGCCGCATGGCTACACCTTC.

This clonotype has a count of ten or more. This chain links TRBV27 with TRBJ2-3; no reliable D call. Trimming took off 4 bases at V and 6 bases at J, with 14 bases between the two ends. Germline loops: CDR1 MNHEY, CDR2 SMNVEV (reference sequence). The CDR3 runs to 14 residues. The CDR3 is CASSSVPVADTQYF. The CDR3 DNA is TGTGCCAGCAGTTCAGTCCCCGTCGCGGATACGCAGTATTTT.

This clonotype was picked up many times. The chain carries TRBV4-3 and TRBJ1-3; TRBD1 aligns across 8 bases. The V segment lost 1 base and the J segment 0 bases; nucleotides outside the gene matches: 17. This CDR3 contains 21 residues. Germline V gives CDR1 LGHNA, CDR2 YSLEER. CDR3: CASSQVTGQGIPEDSGNTIYF. CDR3 sequence (DNA): TGCGCCAGCAGCCAAGTTACCGGACAGGGAATTCCGGAGGACTCTGGAAACACCATATATTTT.

This clonotype was counted only a few times. The V call is TRBV12-3 or TRBV12-4, the J call TRBJ1-1; D is possibly TRBD1 (6 bases). The length of the CDR3 is 14 residues. Trimming left V 6 bases short and J 2 bases short, with 13 bases between. The DNA of the CDR3 is TGTGCCAGCAGGGATGGACAGTCCAACACTGAAGCTTTCTTT. Amino acids: CASRDGQSNTEAFF.

This clonotype was observed at least ten times. J is TRBJ2-3 and V is TRBV12-3 or TRBV12-4; D is uncertain. The CDR3 runs to 15 residues. V was pared by 3 bases and J by 0 bases, with 10 bases between. CDR3 coding DNA: TGTGCCAGCAGTTTCGTGACTCCTAGCACAGATACGCAGTATTTT. Protein sequence: CASSFVTPSTDTQYF.

This clonotype was counted between two and nine times. This rearrangement joins TRBV30 to TRBJ1-2; TRBD1 might be the D (5 bases). The V and J ends lost 5 bases and 6 bases respectively, with 19 bases between them. CDR1 is GTSNPN, CDR2 SVGIG, per germline (reference sequence). The CDR3 has 14 residues. CDR3 loop: CAWAHDTRGHGYTF. CDR3 in DNA: TGTGCCTGGGCTCATGATACCCGGGGCCATGGCTACACCTTC.